This TCR beta chain was identified in a study of T-cell reconstitution after alpha-beta-depleted transplantation in children. This CDR3 comprises 14 residues. Trimming left V 0 bases short and J 0 bases short, with 9 bases between. Germline CDR1 reads DFQATT; CDR2 reads SNEGSKA (reference sequence). Unique molecular identifiers were built into the TCRbeta library. TCRdb reanalysed the PCR reads using MiXCR and keeps one entry per CDR3 protein. The top ten hold around 29% of the sample, which has more than 400,000 distinct CDR3 sequences, 43% seen once. Many counts were recorded for this clonotype. The sample here was PBMCs, taken before TCRalphabeta/CD19-depleted stem cell transplant. This clonotype was sampled from a girl aged 2-15 years with aplastic anemia, due to receive a stem cell transplant. The chain couples TRBV20-1 to TRBJ2-7; no clear D. The CDR3 reads CSARESLSSYEQYF. The DNA of the CDR3 is TGCAGTGCTAGAGAGTCCTTGAGCTCCTACGAGCAGTACTTC.